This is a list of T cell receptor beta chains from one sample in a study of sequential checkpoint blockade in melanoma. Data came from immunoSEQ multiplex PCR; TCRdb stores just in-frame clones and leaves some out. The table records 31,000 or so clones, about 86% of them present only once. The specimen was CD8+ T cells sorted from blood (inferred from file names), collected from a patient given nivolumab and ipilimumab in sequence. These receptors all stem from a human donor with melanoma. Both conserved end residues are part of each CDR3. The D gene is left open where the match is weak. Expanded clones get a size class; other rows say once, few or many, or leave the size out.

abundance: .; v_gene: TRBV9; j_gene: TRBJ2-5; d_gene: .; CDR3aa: CASSVGGTQETQYF; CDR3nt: TGTGCCAGCAGCGTAGGCGGGACCCAAGAGACCCAGTACTTC
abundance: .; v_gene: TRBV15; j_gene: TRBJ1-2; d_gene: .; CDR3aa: CATSRDLSGQGKGYGYTF; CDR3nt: TGTGCCACCAGCAGAGATCTCTCGGGCCAGGGAAAGGGTTATGGCTACACCTTC
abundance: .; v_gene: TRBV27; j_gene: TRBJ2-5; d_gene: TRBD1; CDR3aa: CASSDRGLETQYF; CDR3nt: TGTGCCAGCAGTGACAGGGGGCTAGAGACCCAGTACTTC
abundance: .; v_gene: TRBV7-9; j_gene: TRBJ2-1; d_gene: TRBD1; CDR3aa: CASSLGQGARNEQFF; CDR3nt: TGTGCCAGCAGCTTAGGGCAGGGGGCTCGGAATGAGCAGTTCTTC
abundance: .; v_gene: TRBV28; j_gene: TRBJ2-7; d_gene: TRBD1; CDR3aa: CASSSTGGSYEQYF; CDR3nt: TGTGCCAGCAGTTCGACAGGGGGTTCCTACGAGCAGTACTTC
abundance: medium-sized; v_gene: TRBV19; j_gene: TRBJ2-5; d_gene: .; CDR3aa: CASSEGWSQYF; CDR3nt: TGTGCCAGTAGTGAGGGATGGTCCCAGTACTTC
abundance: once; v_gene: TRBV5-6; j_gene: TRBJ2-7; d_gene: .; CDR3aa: CASSWAQGYEQYF; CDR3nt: TGTGCCAGCAGCTGGGCACAGGGTTACGAGCAGTACTTC
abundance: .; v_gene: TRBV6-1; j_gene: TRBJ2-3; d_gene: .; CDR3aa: CASSEGGGYRYTDTQYF; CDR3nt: TGTGCCAGCAGTGAAGGTGGGGGCTACAGATACACAGATACGCAGTATTTT
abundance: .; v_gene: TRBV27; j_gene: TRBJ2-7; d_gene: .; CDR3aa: CASSWIGSTHEQYF; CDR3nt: TGTGCCAGCAGTTGGATCGGGAGTACCCACGAGCAGTACTTC
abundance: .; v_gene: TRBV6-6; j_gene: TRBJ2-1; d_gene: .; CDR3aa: CASSYGASVQFF; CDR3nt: TGTGCCAGCAGTTACGGGGCTAGCGTGCAGTTCTTC
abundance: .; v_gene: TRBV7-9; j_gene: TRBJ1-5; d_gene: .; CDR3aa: CASSRTVNQPQHF; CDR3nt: TGTGCCAGCAGCCGGACTGTTAATCAGCCCCAGCATTTT
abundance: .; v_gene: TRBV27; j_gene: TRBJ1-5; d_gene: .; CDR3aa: CASSFGGINQPQHF; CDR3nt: TGTGCCAGCAGTTTCGGGGGGATCAATCAGCCCCAGCATTTT
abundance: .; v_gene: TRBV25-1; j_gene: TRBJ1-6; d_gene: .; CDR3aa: CASSDWADNSPLHF; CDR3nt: TGTGCCAGCAGTGACTGGGCAGATAATTCACCCCTCCACTTT
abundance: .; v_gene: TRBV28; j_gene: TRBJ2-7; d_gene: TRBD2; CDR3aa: CASSSGLAGAVRYEQYF; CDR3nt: TGTGCCAGCAGTTCCGGACTAGCGGGAGCCGTCCGGTACGAGCAGTACTTC
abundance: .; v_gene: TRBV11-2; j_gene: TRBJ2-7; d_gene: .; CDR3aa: CASSPGGGKSYEQYF; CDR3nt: TGTGCCAGCAGCCCCGGCGGAGGGAAATCCTACGAGCAGTACTTC
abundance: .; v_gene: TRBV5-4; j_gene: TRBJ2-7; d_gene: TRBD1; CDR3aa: CASTDRGTYEQYF; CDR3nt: TGTGCCAGCACCGACAGGGGCACCTACGAGCAGTACTTC
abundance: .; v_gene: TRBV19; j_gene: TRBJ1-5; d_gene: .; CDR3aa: CASTPFPHYSNQPQHF; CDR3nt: TGTGCCAGTACCCCCTTTCCACACTATAGCAATCAGCCCCAGCATTTT
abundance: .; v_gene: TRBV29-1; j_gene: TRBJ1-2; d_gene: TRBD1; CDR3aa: CSVEDRDRGQWGGYTF; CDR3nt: TGCAGCGTTGAAGACCGGGACAGGGGGCAATGGGGTGGCTACACCTTC
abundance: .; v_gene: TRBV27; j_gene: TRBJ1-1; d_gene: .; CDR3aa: CASRSRDSILEMNTEAFF; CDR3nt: TGTGCCAGCAGGAGCCGGGACTCAATCCTAGAGATGAACACTGAAGCTTTCTTT
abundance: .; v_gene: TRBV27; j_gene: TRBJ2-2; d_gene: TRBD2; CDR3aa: CASSLLAGAGTGELFF; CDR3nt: TGTGCCAGCAGTTTATTAGCGGGAGCGGGGACCGGGGAGCTGTTTTTT
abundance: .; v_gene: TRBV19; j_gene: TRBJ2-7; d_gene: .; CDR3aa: CASSIGAEQYF; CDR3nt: TGTGCCAGTAGTATTGGGGCCGAGCAGTACTTC
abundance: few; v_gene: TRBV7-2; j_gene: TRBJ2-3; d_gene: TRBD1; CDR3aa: CASSSEGQVTDTQYF; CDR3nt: TGTGCCAGCAGCTCAGAGGGACAGGTTACAGATACGCAGTATTTT
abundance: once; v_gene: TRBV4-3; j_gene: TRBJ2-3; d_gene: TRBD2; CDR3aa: CASSQVGTRVPDTQYF; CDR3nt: TGCGCCAGCAGCCAAGTGGGGACTAGAGTCCCAGATACGCAGTATTTT
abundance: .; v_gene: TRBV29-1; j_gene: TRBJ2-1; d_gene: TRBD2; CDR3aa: CSVAGTSGGAGNEQFF; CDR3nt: TGCAGCGTAGCCGGGACTAGCGGGGGGGCGGGCAATGAGCAGTTCTTC
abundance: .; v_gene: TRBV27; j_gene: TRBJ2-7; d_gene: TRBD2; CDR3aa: CASSLSTSGYEQYF; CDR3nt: TGTGCCAGCAGTTTATCGACTAGCGGATACGAGCAGTACTTC
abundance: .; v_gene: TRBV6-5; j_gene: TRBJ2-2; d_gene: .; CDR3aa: CASSYYADTGELFF; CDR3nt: TGTGCCAGCAGTTATTACGCGGACACCGGGGAGCTGTTTTTT
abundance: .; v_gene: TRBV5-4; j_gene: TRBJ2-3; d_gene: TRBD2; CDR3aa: CASSPSTSGSPDTQYF; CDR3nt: TGTGCCAGCAGCCCTTCGACTAGCGGGAGTCCAGATACGCAGTATTTT
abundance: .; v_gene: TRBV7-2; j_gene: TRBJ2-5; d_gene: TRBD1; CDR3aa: CASSQGQGGETQYF; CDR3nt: TGTGCCAGCAGCCAAGGACAGGGGGGGGAGACCCAGTACTTC
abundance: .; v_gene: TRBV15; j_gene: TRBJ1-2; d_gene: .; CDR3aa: CATSETANYGYTF; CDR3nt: TGTGCCACCAGTGAGACAGCAAACTATGGCTACACCTTC